The 11 T cell receptor beta chains reported below all come from one sample, sequenced in a study of T-cell memory formation after mild COVID-19. TCRdb used MiXCR to reprocess the 5' RACE reads, holding one entry per CDR3 protein. The sample has approximately 190,000 distinct CDR3 sequences; around 20% are singletons. The sequenced sample consisted of PBMCs or a T cell subset sorted from them (not recorded which). All receptors come from an adult woman who had mild COVID-19 (a few samples of this study predate the infection). Cell type and time point are not known.

This chain connects TRBV12-3 or TRBV12-4 to TRBJ2-1; no clear D. V was trimmed by 3 bases and J by 2 bases, leaving 8 bases between them. The CDR3 extends over 14 amino acids. CDR3 nucleotides: TGTGCCAGCAGTTTTACGAGAGCCTACAATGAGCAGTTCTTC. Amino acids: CASSFTRAYNEQFF.

The V gene is TRBV18, the J gene TRBJ2-1; D unclear. The ends were cut back, 3 bases at V and 12 bases at J, with 15 bases in the middle. Germline CDR1 KGHSH, CDR2 LQKENI. There are 13 residues in the CDR3. The CDR3 sequence: CASSPSASAGQFF. DNA for the CDR3: TGTGCCAGCTCACCGTCAGCGAGTGCTGGGCAGTTCTTC.

This clonotype has ten or more counts. The gene calls are TRBV12-5 and TRBJ2-2, with TRBD2 matching 8 bases. The CDR3 has 16 amino acids. V gave up 0 bases and J gave up 5 bases; unmatched junction bases: 5. Germline-derived CDR1 and CDR2 are LGHNT and FRNRAP. CDR3 loop: CASGLVMAGGTGELFF. CDR3 sequence (DNA): TGTGCTAGTGGTTTGGTAATGGCGGGAGGTACCGGGGAGCTGTTTTTT.

There are a few counts of this clonotype. The chain couples TRBV5-1 to TRBJ1-1, with unresolved D. Germline loops: CDR1 SGHRS, CDR2 YFSETQ. The CDR3 runs 15 residues. The ends were cut back, 0 bases at V and 0 bases at J, with 9 bases in the middle. The CDR3 DNA reads as TGCGCCAGCAGCTTGGATCCGGGGATGAACACTGAAGCTTTCTTT. It translates to CASSLDPGMNTEAFF.

The CDR3 region is CASSSRDRRTEAFF. The CDR3 DNA reads TGCGCCAGCAGCTCCCGGGACAGGCGCACTGAAGCTTTCTTT. This sequence joins TRBV5-1 and TRBJ1-1; 8 nucleotides agree with TRBD1. This CDR3 region has 14 residues. From germline, CDR1 is SGHRS and CDR2 YFSETQ. The junction had 5 bases not matched to a gene; V was cut back by 3 bases and J by 4 bases. Using reference TRBV5-1 and TRBJ1-1 for the parts outside the CDR3, the full variable domain is KAGVTQTPRYLIKTRGQQVTLSCSPISGHRSVSWYQQTPGQGLQFLFEYFSETQRNKGNFPGRFSGRQFSNSRSEMNVSTLELGDSALYLCASSSRDRRTEAFFGQGTRLTVV.

This rearrangement joins TRBV30 to TRBJ1-2, with TRBD1 as a possible D gene (6 bases). V lost 4 bases, J lost 13 bases, and 25 bases lay in between. Germline V CDR1 and CDR2: GTSNPN, SVGIG (reference sequence). The CDR3 loop spans 14 amino acids. The CDR3 sequence: CAWTPLLAGTSATF. The CDR3 DNA is TGTGCCTGGACCCCCTTGTTGGCAGGGACATCGGCCACCTTC.

This clonotype was counted between two and nine times. The chain recombines TRBV12-3 or TRBV12-4 with TRBJ2-7; TRBD2 matches at 11 bases. This CDR3 comprises 17 residues. The V segment lost 6 bases and the J segment 2 bases; nucleotides outside the gene matches: 12. CDR3 in DNA: TGTGCCAGCAGCCTGAAACTAGCGGGGGTGACTCCCTACGAGCAGTACTTC. Translated, it gives CASSLKLAGVTPYEQYF.

This clonotype turned up a few times. The chain couples TRBV3-1 to TRBJ2-5; 7 bases are a match to TRBD1. The CDR3 extends over 14 amino acids. The ends lost 4 bases at V and 3 bases at J; junction bases unmatched: 5. Germline lookup yields CDR1 LGHDT and CDR2 YNNKEL (reference sequence). The CDR3 here is CASSPLGTEETQYF. CDR3 coding DNA: TGTGCCAGCAGCCCCTTAGGGACAGAAGAGACCCAGTACTTC.

The chain is built from TRBV29-1 and TRBJ2-7; the D gene is possibly TRBD1 (6 bases). This CDR3 spans 13 amino acids. V lost 5 bases and J lost 2, with 13 bases in between. Germline CDR1 and CDR2: SQVTM and ANQGSEA. CDR3 nucleotide sequence: TGCAGCGTTTTAGGACAGTCCACCTACGAGCAGTACTTC. Translating it yields CSVLGQSTYEQYF.

In this sample, this clonotype turned up a few times. V is TRBV11-2 and J is TRBJ2-1; weak D call: TRBD2 (5 bases). CDR3 length: 17 residues. With 0 bases removed from V and 2 bases from J, the gap between germline ends came to 14 bases. The germline CDR1 and CDR2 sequences are SGHAT and FQNNGV. CDR3 coding DNA: TGTGCCAGCAGCTTAGATTCCCGGGAAAGAACCTACAATGAGCAGTTCTTC. Translated, it gives CASSLDSRERTYNEQFF.

The chain links TRBV29-1 to TRBJ1-2; D possibly corresponds to TRBD1 (6 bases). V was trimmed by 5 bases and J by 0 bases, leaving 28 bases between them. Looked up from germline, CDR1 is SQVTM and CDR2 is ANQGSEA. CDR3 length equals 19 residues. The CDR3: CSVSPYQGTGRGANYGYTF. The CDR3 region has the DNA TGCAGCGTTTCTCCATACCAGGGGACTGGTCGGGGGGCTAACTATGGCTACACCTTC.